This T cell receptor beta chain appears in the sequencing data of a study of T-cell reconstitution after alpha-beta-depleted transplantation in children. Trimming shortened V by 4 bases and J by 5 bases, and 16 bases separated the two germline ends. CDR3 length: 14 residues. Germline lookup yields CDR1 SGHRS and CDR2 YFSETQ. Library preparation (for TCRbeta) was performed with unique molecular identifiers. TCRdb analysed the PCR reads with MiXCR anew, one entry per CDR3 protein. The sample includes about a million distinct CDR3 sequences, 25% to 35% seen only once; the top ten take more than 25%. The origin of this receptor is a boy under two years old who had a stem cell transplant for SCID, so the T cells may come from the graft donor. The chain employs TRBV5-1 and TRBJ2-7; perhaps TRBD1 as D (6 bases). The source material was PBMCs, mostly from graft donor cells, sampled 360 days after TCRalphabeta/CD19-depleted stem cell transplant. The CDR3, as DNA: TGCGCCAGCAGCCTCGGGACAACGTTCAACGAGCAGTACTTC. Residues: CASSLGTTFNEQYF.